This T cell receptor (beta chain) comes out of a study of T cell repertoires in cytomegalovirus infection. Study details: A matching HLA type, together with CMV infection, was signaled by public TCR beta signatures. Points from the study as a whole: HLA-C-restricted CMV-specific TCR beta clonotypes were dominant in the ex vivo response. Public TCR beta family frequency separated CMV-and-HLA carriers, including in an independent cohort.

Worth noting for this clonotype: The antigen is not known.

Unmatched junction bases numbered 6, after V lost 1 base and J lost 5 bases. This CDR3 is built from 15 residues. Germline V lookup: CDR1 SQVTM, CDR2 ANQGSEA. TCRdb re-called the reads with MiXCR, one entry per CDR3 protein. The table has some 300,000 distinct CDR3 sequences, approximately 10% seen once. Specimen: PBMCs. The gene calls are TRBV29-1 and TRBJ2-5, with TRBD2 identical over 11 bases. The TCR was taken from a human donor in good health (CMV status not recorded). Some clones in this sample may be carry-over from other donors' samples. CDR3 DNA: TGCAGCGTTGAAGGGAGGTCTAGCGGGGGGGAGACCCAGTACTTC. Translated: CSVEGRSSGGETQYF.